The 17 T cell receptor beta chains below all came from one sample that was sequenced in a study of blood T cell repertoires in COVID-19. Generated by immunoSEQ multiplex PCR, the TCRdb table keeps only in-frame clones and is missing some. The sample has 350,000 to 550,000 clones, approximately 90% seen once. Sequenced material: peripheral blood. These receptors all stem from a woman under 40 with acute or convalescent COVID-19.

The chain employs TRBV6-1 and TRBJ1-2; weak D call: TRBD1 (6 bases). Germline CDR1 and CDR2: MNHNS and SASEGT. Trimming stripped 4 bases from V and 1 base from J, with 16 bases between. The length of the CDR3 is 16 residues. The CDR3 nucleotides are TGTGCCAGCAGTGGACTTAATACAGGGATTAACTATGGCTACACCTTC. It yields the protein CASSGLNTGINYGYTF.

This chain joins TRBV3-1 (or the pseudogene TRBV3-2) and TRBJ2-1, with TRBD2 matching over 9 bases. CDR1 and CDR2 (germline): LGHDT, YNNKEL (reference sequence). This CDR3 contains 15 residues. The V gene end was trimmed by 6 bases and the J gene end by 2 bases; junction bases not matched to a gene: 5. CDR3 region: CASRKGTSTYNEQFF. The CDR3 DNA follows: TGTGCCAGCAGGAAAGGGACTAGCACCTACAATGAGCAGTTCTTC.

The genes are TRBV6-5 and TRBJ2-2, with D possibly TRBD1 on 5 matching bases. This CDR3 is built from 15 residues. V dropped 7 bases and J dropped 1 base, with 13 bases sitting between them. CDR1 and CDR2 from the germline V gene are MNHEY and SVGAGI. The CDR3 reads CASTERTRNTGELFF. CDR3 nucleotide sequence: TGTGCCAGCACCGAGAGGACAAGGAACACCGGGGAGCTGTTTTTT.

V usage is TRBV24-1 and J usage is TRBJ2-3; TRBD2 might be the D (5 bases). The V end lost 3 bases, the J end lost 10 bases, and 13 bases lay between the germline ends. The CDR3 consists of 13 residues. Germline V gene sequence: CDR1 KGHDR, CDR2 SFDVKD. Written as DNA, the CDR3 is TGTGCCACCAGTGATACACCATTGCGGGCGCAGTATTTT. It specifies CATSDTPLRAQYF.

The rearrangement uses TRBV2 and TRBJ2-3, with D possibly matching TRBD2 (7 bases). The CDR3 runs to 15 residues. Trimming removed 7 bases at V and 3 bases at J, with 17 bases between. Germline CDR1 is SNHLY and CDR2 is FYNNEI. CDR3 DNA sequence: TGTGCCAGCAAACTTACGGGGGGCCGTACAGATACGCAGTATTTT. Protein sequence: CASKLTGGRTDTQYF.

The chain recombines TRBV5-8 with TRBJ2-7, with D hard to call. Per the germline V gene, CDR1 is SGHTS and CDR2 is YDEGEE. Trimming pared 0 bases from V and 0 bases from J, leaving 10 bases between. This CDR3 contains 15 residues. CDR3: CASSLGQPNSYEQYF. The CDR3 DNA reads TGTGCCAGCAGCTTGGGCCAACCTAACTCCTACGAGCAGTACTTC.

The table lists this clone with a count of one. The chain uses TRBV5-8 and TRBJ1-3, with D unclear. Trimming pared 7 bases from V and 4 bases from J, leaving 12 bases between. Germline lookup yields CDR1 SGHTS and CDR2 YDEGEE. CDR3 length: 13 residues. Here the CDR3 reads CASARVIGNTIYF. CDR3 DNA sequence: TGTGCCAGCGCTCGGGTCATAGGAAACACCATATATTTT.

This chain uses TRBV7-2 with TRBJ1-2, with 8 positions matching TRBD1. J was trimmed by 5 bases and V by 2 bases; bases with no gene match: 10. CDR3 length: 16 residues. Germline assignment: CDR1 SGHTA and CDR2 FQGNSA. Written as DNA, the CDR3 is TGTGCCAGCAGCTTATGGGCGGCAGGGGGCGCTTATGGCTACACCTTC. As protein: CASSLWAAGGAYGYTF.

The V gene is TRBV2, the J gene TRBJ2-5; D might be TRBD1 (8 bases). Germline V gene data show CDR1 as SNHLY and CDR2 as FYNNEI. The CDR3 covers 13 residues. The V end was cut by 7 bases, the J end by 4 bases, with 13 bases between. Written as DNA, the CDR3 is TGTGCCAGCAAAACAGGGGGGGCAGAGACCCAGTACTTC. The encoded protein is CASKTGGAETQYF.

The chain employs TRBV5-1 and TRBJ1-6; a possible D gene is TRBD1 (6 bases). Trimming left V 4 bases short and J 7 bases short, with 15 bases between. Germline-derived CDR1 and CDR2 are SGHRS and YFSETQ. This CDR3 is built from 15 residues. The CDR3 DNA sequence: TGCGCCAGCAGCCGGACGACAGGATTGAATTCACCCCTCCACTTT. Translated: CASSRTTGLNSPLHF.

This rearrangement joins TRBV7-3 to TRBJ2-5, with 7 bases that match TRBD2. The ends lost 2 bases at V and 2 bases at J; junction bases unmatched: 5. Per germline, CDR1 SGHTA and CDR2 FQGTGA. CDR3 size: 15 residues. The CDR3 reads CASSLGAGLQETQYF. The CDR3 DNA follows: TGTGCCAGCAGCTTAGGAGCGGGATTGCAAGAGACCCAGTACTTC.

This chain joins TRBV11-2 and TRBJ2-5, with D tentatively TRBD2 (6 bases). CDR3 length: 13 amino acids. Trimming removed 5 bases at V and 5 bases at J, with 12 bases between. Germline V lookup: CDR1 SGHAT, CDR2 FQNNGV. The CDR3 reads CASSGGGSETQYF. CDR3 DNA: TGTGCCAGCAGCGGGGGAGGCTCGGAGACCCAGTACTTC.

V is TRBV4-2 and J is TRBJ2-7, with 16 bases aligning to TRBD2. Germline-derived CDR1 and CDR2 are LGHNA and YNFKEQ. Trimming at V came to 4 bases and at J to 2 bases, leaving 26 bases not matched to a gene. The CDR3 has 24 amino acids. DNA for the CDR3: TGTGCCAGCAGCCCTACTCTGCGGTCTGTTTTTGCGGGACTAGCGGGGGGGCGAACCTACGAGCAGTACTTC. Amino acids: CASSPTLRSVFAGLAGGRTYEQYF.

This sequence joins TRBV6-5 and TRBJ2-1; TRBD2 is a possible D gene (5 bases). Germline-derived CDR1 and CDR2 are MNHEY and SVGAGI. Trimming took 5 bases from V and 4 from J, leaving 9 bases between them. CDR3 length: 13 amino acids. CDR3 sequence reads: CASSREIYNEQFF. The DNA of the CDR3 is TGTGCCAGCAGTCGGGAAATATACAATGAGCAGTTCTTC.

The chain employs TRBV20-1 and TRBJ2-3, with D tentatively TRBD2 (5 bases). The CDR3 is 11 residues long. With 6 bases removed from V and 6 bases from J, the gap between germline ends came to 10 bases. Germline CDR1 and CDR2: DFQATT and SNEGSKA (reference sequence). This CDR3 reads CSAGGSDTQYF. DNA for the CDR3: TGCAGTGCCGGAGGTTCGGATACGCAGTATTTT.

The chain recombines TRBV28 with TRBJ2-7, with TRBD1 as a possible D gene (6 bases). Germline assignment: CDR1 MDHEN and CDR2 SYDVKM. This CDR3 is 15 amino acids long. Trimming stripped 3 bases from V and 2 bases from J, with 14 bases between. The CDR3 sequence: CASSFSPTGTYEQYF. The CDR3 DNA reads as TGTGCCAGCAGTTTTTCCCCGACAGGTACCTACGAGCAGTACTTC.

V gene TRBV5-1 combines with J gene TRBJ1-2; 7 nucleotides line up with TRBD1. Germline V CDR1 and CDR2: SGHRS, YFSETQ. The trim removed 3 bases at V and 4 bases at J, leaving 12 bases unmatched. The CDR3 sequence is 16 residues long. CDR3 DNA sequence: TGCGCCAGCAGCTCAACACCGGGACAGAACACCTATGGCTACACCTTC. Protein product: CASSSTPGQNTYGYTF.